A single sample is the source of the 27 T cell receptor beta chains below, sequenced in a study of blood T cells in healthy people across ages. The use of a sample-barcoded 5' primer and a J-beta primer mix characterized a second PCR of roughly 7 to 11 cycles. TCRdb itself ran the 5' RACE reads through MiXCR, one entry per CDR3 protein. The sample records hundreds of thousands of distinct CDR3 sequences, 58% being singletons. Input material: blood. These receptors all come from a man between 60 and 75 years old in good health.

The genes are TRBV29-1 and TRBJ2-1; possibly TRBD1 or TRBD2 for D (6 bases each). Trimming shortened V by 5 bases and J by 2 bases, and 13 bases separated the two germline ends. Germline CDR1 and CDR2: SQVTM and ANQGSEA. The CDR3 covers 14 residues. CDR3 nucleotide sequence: TGCAGCGTTCTAGGGGGGACACCCTACAATGAGCAGTTCTTC. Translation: CSVLGGTPYNEQFF.

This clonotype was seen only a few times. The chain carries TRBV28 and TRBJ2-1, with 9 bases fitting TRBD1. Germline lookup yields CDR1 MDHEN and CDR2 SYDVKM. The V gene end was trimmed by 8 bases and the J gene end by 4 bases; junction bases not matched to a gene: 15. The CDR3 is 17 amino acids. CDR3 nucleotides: TGTGCCAGCCAAACAACCCGGGACAGGGTTGGGTACAATGAGCAGTTCTTC. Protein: CASQTTRDRVGYNEQFF.

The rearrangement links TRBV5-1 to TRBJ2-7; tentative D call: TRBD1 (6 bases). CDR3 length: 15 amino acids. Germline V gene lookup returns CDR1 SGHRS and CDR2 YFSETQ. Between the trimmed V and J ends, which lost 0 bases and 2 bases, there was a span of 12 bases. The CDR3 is CASSLAEGGTYEQYF. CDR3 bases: TGCGCCAGCAGCTTGGCCGAAGGGGGAACCTACGAGCAGTACTTC. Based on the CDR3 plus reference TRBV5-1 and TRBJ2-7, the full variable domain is KAGVTQTPRYLIKTRGQQVTLSCSPISGHRSVSWYQQTPGQGLQFLFEYFSETQRNKGNFPGRFSGRQFSNSRSEMNVSTLELGDSALYLCASSLAEGGTYEQYFGPGTRLTVT.

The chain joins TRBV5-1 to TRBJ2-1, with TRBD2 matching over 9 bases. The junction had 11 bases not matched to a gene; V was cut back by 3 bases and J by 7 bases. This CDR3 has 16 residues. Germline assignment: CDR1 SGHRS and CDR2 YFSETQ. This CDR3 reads CASSWGLGGGANEQFF. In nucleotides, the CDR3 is TGCGCCAGCAGCTGGGGACTTGGCGGGGGGGCGAATGAGCAGTTCTTC. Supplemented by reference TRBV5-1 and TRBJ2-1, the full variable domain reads KAGVTQTPRYLIKTRGQQVTLSCSPISGHRSVSWYQQTPGQGLQFLFEYFSETQRNKGNFPGRFSGRQFSNSRSEMNVSTLELGDSALYLCASSWGLGGGANEQFFGPGTRLTVL.

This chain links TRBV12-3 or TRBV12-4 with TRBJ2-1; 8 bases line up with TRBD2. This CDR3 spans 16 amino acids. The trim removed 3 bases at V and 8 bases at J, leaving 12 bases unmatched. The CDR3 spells CASSLEERGGGDEQFF. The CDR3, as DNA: TGTGCCAGCAGTTTGGAGGAACGGGGGGGCGGGGATGAGCAGTTCTTC.

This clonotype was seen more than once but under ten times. CDR3: CASSYSGWDLQTQYF. The DNA of the CDR3 is TGTGCCAGCAGTTACTCGGGGTGGGACCTTCAGACCCAGTACTTC. This chain connects TRBV6-5 to TRBJ2-5; TRBD1 or TRBD2 may be the D gene (5 bases each). The CDR3 extends over 15 amino acids. Trimming left V 0 bases short and J 6 bases short, with 14 bases between. Per the germline V gene, CDR1 is MNHEY and CDR2 is SVGAGI.

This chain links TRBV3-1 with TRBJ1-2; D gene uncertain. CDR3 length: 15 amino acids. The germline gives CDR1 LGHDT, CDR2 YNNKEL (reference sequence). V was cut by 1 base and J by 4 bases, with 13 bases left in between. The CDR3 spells CASSQGPVAAYGYTF. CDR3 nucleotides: TGTGCCAGCAGCCAAGGACCGGTGGCAGCCTATGGCTACACCTTC.

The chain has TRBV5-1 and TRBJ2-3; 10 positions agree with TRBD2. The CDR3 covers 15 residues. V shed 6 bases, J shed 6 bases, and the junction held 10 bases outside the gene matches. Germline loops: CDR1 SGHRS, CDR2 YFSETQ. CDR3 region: CASMESSGRSDTQYF. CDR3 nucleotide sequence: TGCGCCAGCATGGAGTCTAGCGGGAGATCGGATACGCAGTATTTT.

The CDR3 protein is CASSLWRGGPSYNEQFF. In DNA form, the CDR3 reads TGTGCCAGCAGTTTATGGCGCGGGGGCCCCTCCTACAATGAGCAGTTCTTC. V usage is TRBV27 and J usage is TRBJ2-1; a weak D match, TRBD2 (7 bases). The germline CDR1 and CDR2 sequences are MNHEY and SMNVEV (reference sequence). V lost 1 base and J 0 bases, leaving 13 bases between the germline ends. The CDR3 has 17 amino acids.

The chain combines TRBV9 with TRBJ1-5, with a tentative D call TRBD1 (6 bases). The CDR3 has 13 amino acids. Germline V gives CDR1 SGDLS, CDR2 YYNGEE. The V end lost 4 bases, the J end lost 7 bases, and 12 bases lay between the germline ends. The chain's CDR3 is CASSPQGHQPQHF. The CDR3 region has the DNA TGTGCCAGCAGCCCTCAGGGGCACCAGCCCCAGCATTTT.

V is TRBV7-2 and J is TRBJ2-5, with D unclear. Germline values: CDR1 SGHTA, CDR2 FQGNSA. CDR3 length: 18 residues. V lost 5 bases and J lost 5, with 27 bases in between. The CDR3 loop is CASSPLFVPGRFVETQYF. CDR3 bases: TGTGCCAGCAGCCCCCTTTTCGTCCCCGGGCGGTTTGTGGAGACCCAGTACTTC. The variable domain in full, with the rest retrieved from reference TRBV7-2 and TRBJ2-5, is GAGVSQSPSNKVTEKGKDVELRCDPISGHTALYWYRQSLGQGLEFLIYFQGNSAPDKSGLPSDRFSAERTGGSVSTLTIQRTQQEDSAVYLCASSPLFVPGRFVETQYFGPGTRLLVL.

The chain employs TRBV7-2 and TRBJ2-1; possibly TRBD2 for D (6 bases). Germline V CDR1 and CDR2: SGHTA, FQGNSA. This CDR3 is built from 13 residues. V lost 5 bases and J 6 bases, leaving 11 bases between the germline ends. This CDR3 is CASSDYSGNEQFF. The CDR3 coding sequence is TGTGCCAGCAGCGACTATAGCGGCAATGAGCAGTTCTTC.

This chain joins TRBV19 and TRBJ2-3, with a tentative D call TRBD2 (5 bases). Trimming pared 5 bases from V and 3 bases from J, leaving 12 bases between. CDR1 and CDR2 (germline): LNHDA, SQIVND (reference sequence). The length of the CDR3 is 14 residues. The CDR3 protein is CASSHGPGTDTQYF. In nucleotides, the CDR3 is TGTGCCAGTAGTCACGGGCCGGGAACAGATACGCAGTATTTT.

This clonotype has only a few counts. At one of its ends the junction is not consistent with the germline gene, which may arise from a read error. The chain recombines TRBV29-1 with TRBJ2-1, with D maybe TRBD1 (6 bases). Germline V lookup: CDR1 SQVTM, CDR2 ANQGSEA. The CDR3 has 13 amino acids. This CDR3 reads CSVGQRGDNKQFF. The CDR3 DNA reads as TGCAGCGTTGGACAGCGAGGGGACAATAAGCAGTTCTTC.

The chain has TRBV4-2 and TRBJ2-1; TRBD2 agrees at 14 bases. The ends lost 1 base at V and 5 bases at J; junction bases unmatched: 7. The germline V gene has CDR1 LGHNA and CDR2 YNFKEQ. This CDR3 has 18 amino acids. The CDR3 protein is CASSQGRTSGGTNNEQFF. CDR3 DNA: TGTGCCAGCAGCCAAGGGCGGACTAGCGGGGGGACGAACAATGAGCAGTTCTTC.

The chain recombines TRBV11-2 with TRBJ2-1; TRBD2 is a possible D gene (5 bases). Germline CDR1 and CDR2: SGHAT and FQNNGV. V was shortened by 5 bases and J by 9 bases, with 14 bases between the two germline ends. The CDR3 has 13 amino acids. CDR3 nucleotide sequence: TGTGCCAGCAGCGGAGGTTTGGGCTCTGAGCAGTTCTTC. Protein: CASSGGLGSEQFF.

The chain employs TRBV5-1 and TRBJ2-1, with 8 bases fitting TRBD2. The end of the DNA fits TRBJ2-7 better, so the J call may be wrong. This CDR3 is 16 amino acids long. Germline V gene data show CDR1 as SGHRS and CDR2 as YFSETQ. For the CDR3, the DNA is TGCGCCAGCAGCTTGGGGCAGCGGGGGCTCAGGGATGAGCAGTACTTC. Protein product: CASSLGQRGLRDEQYF.

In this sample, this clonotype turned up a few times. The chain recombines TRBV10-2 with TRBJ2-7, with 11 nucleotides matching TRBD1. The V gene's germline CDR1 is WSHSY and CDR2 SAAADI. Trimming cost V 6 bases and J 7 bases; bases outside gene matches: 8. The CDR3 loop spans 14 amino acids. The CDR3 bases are TGCGCCAGCAGACTCGGACAGGGGGCGCGTGAGCAGTACTTC. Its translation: CASRLGQGAREQYF.

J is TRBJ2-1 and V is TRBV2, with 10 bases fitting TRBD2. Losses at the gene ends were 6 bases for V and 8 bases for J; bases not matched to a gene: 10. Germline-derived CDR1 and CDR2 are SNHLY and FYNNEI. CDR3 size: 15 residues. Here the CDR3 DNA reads TGTGCCAGCAGCCTACTAGCGGGGTTTGTAGATGAGCAGTTCTTC. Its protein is CASSLLAGFVDEQFF.

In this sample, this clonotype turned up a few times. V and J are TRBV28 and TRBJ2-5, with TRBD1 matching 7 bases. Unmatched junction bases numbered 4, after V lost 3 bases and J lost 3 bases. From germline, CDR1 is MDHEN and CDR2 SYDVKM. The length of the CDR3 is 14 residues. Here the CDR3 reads CASSLPDREETQYF. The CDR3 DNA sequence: TGTGCCAGCAGTTTGCCCGACAGGGAAGAGACCCAGTACTTC.

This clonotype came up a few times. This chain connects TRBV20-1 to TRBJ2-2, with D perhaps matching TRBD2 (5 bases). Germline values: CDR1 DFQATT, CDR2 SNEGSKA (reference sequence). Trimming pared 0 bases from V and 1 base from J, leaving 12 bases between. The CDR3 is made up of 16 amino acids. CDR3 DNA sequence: TGCAGTGCTAGAGATCCCCGCGAGGGGAACACCGGGGAGCTGTTTTTT. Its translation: CSARDPREGNTGELFF.

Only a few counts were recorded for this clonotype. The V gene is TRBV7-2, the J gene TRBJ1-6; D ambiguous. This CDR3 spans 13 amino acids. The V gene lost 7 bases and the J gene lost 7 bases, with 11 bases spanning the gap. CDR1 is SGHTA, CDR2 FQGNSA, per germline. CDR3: CASIPDGNSPLHF. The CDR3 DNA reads TGTGCCAGCATCCCGGACGGGAATTCACCCCTCCACTTT.

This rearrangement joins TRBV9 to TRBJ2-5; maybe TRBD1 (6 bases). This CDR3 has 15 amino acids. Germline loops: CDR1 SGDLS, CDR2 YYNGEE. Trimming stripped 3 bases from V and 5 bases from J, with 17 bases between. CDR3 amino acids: CASSGDGYQGETQYF. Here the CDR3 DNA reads TGTGCCAGCAGCGGAGACGGCTACCAGGGGGAGACCCAGTACTTC.

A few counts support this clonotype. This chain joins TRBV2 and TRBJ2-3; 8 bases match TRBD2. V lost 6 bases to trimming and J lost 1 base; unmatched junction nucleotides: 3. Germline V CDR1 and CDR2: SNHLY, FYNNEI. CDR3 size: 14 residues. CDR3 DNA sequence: TGTGCCAGCAGGCCGCGGGGGGGCACAGATACGCAGTATTTT. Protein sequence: CASRPRGGTDTQYF.

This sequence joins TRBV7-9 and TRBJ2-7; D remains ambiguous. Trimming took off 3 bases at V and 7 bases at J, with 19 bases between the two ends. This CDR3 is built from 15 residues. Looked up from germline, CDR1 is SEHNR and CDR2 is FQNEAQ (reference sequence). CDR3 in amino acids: CASSFHLGSYNEQYF. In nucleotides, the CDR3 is TGTGCCAGCAGCTTTCACCTGGGCTCCTACAATGAGCAGTACTTC. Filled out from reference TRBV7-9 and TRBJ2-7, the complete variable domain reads DTGVSQNPRHKITKRGQNVTFRCDPISEHNRLYWYRQTLGQGPEFLTYFQNEAQLEKSRLLSDRFSAERPKGSFSTLEIQRTEQGDSAMYLCASSFHLGSYNEQYFGPGTRLTVT.

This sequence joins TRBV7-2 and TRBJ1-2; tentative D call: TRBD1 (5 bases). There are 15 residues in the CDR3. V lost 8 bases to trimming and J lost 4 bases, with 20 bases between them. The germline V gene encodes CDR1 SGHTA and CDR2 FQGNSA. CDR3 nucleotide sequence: TGTGCCAGCCATAAGGGTGGAGGGGTATTCTATGGCTACACCTTC. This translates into CASHKGGGVFYGYTF.

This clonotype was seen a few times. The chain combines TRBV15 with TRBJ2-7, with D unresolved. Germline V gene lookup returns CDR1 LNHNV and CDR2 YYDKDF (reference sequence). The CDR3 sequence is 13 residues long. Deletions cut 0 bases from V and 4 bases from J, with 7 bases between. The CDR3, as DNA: TGTGCCACCAGCAGAGAGGTGGAATACGAGCAGTACTTC. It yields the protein CATSREVEYEQYF.